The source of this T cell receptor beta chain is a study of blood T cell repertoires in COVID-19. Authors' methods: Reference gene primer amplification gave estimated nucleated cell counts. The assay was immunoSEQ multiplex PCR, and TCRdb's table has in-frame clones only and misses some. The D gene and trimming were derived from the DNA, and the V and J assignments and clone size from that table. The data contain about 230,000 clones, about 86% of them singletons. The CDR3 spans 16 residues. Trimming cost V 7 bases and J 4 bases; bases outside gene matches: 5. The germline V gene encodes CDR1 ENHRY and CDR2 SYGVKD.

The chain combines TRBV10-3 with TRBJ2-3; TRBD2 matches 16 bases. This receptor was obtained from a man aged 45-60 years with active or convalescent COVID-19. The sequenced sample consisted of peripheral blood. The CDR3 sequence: CAITGTSGGAADTQYF. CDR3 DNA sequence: TGTGCCATCACTGGGACTAGCGGGGGGGCAGCAGATACGCAGTATTTT.